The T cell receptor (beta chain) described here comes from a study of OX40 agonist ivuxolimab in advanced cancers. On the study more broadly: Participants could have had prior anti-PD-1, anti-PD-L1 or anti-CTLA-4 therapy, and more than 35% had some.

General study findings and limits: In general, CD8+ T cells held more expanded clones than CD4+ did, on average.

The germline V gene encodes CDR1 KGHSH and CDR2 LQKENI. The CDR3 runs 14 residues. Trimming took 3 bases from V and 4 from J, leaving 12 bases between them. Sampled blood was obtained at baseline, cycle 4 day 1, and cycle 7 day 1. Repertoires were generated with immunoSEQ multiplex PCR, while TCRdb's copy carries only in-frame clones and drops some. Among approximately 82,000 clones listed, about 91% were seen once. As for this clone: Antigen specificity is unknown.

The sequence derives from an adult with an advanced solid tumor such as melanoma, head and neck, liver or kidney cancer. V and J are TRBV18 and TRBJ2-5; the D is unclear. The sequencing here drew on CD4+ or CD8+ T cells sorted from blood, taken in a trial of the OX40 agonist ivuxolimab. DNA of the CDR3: TGTGCCAGCTCACCTTCGACCGTGGCAGAGACCCAGTACTTC. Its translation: CASSPSTVAETQYF. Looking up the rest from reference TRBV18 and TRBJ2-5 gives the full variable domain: NAGVMQNPRHLVRRRGQEARLRCSPMKGHSHVYWYRQLPEEGLKFMVYLQKENIIDESGMPKERFSAEFPKEGPSILRIQQVVRGDSAAYFCASSPSTVAETQYFGPGTRLLVL.